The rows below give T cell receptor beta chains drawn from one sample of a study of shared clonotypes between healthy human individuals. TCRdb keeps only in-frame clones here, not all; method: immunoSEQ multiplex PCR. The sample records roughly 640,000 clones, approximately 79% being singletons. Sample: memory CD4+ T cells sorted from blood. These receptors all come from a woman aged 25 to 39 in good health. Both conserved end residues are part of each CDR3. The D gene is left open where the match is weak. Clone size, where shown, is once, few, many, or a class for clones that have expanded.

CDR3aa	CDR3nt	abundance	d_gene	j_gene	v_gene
CASSLIMRAGNTIYF	TGTGCCAGCAGTTTAATTATGAGGGCAGGAAACACCATATATTTT	-	-	TRBJ1-3	TRBV28
CASVAQDGSGQLFF	TGTGCCAGCGTCGCACAGGATGGCTCGGGTCAGCTGTTTTTT	-	-	TRBJ1-4	TRBV4-2
CASRSGTGGFYNEQFF	TGTGCCAGCAGATCCGGGACAGGGGGCTTTTACAATGAGCAGTTCTTC	-	TRBD1	TRBJ2-1	TRBV27
CASTQSLGGLSGNTIYF	TGTGCCAGCACCCAAAGCCTGGGGGGGCTCTCTGGAAACACCATATATTTT	-	-	TRBJ1-3	TRBV4-2
CASLEDGRGGVYNEQFF	TGTGCCAGCCTGGAGGACGGTAGGGGCGGGGTCTACAATGAGCAGTTCTTC	-	-	TRBJ2-1	TRBV2
CASTSPGRLDPCTF	TGTGCCAGTACCTCCCCAGGGCGGCTGGATCCGTGCACCTTC	-	-	TRBJ1-2	TRBV19
CASSWTGEVNSPLHF	TGTGCCAGCAGTTGGACAGGGGAAGTTAATTCACCCCTCCACTTT	-	TRBD1	TRBJ1-6	TRBV28
CASSVGAQEQYF	TGTGCCAGCAGCGTAGGAGCTCAGGAGCAGTACTTC	-	-	TRBJ2-7	TRBV7-9
CASSLPTSGRGPDTQYF	TGTGCCAGCAGCTTACCTACTAGCGGGAGGGGGCCAGATACGCAGTATTTT	-	TRBD2	TRBJ2-3	TRBV28
CASSPFFGAGDLIRYF	TGTGCCAGCTCACCATTCTTTGGGGCAGGAGACCTAATCCGGTACTTC	-	-	TRBJ2-4	TRBV18
CASTSGTGRNEQFF	TGTGCCAGCACCTCCGGGACAGGAAGAAATGAGCAGTTCTTC	-	TRBD1	TRBJ2-1	TRBV25-1
CASKVAAQPQHF	TGTGCCAGCAAGGTGGCGGCACAGCCCCAGCATTTT	-	-	TRBJ1-5	TRBV28
CASSPTSYEQYF	TGTGCCAGCTCACCTACTTCCTACGAGCAGTACTTC	once	-	TRBJ2-7	TRBV18
CASSTERDRGRTSNQPQHF	TGTGCCAGTAGTACAGAAAGGGACAGGGGGCGAACCAGCAATCAGCCCCAGCATTTT	-	TRBD1	TRBJ1-5	TRBV19
CASRNGAGGLSYEQYF	TGTGCCAGCAGGAACGGTGCGGGAGGCCTCTCCTACGAGCAGTACTTC	-	TRBD2	TRBJ2-7	TRBV2
CASSLQQGMVTGELFF	TGTGCCAGCAGCTTGCAACAGGGGATGGTCACCGGGGAGCTGTTTTTT	-	TRBD1	TRBJ2-2	TRBV4-2
CASSSGDSGANVLTF	TGTGCCAGCAGCTCCGGAGACTCGGGGGCCAACGTCCTGACTTTC	-	-	TRBJ2-6	TRBV7-3
CASSLIRSGTQYF	TGTGCCAGCAGCTTAATCAGGTCAGGGACGCAGTATTTT	-	-	TRBJ2-3	TRBV7-3
CAWSTGFSGNTIYF	TGTGCCTGGAGTACAGGATTCTCTGGAAACACCATATATTTT	-	-	TRBJ1-3	TRBV30
CSVKRSYEQYF	TGCAGTGTAAAGAGGTCCTACGAGCAGTACTTC	few	-	TRBJ2-7	TRBV20-1
CASSLDRDFSYEQYF	TGTGCCAGCAGCTTAGACCGGGACTTCTCCTACGAGCAGTACTTC	-	-	TRBJ2-7	TRBV7-8
CASSETTGGRYEQYF	TGTGCCAGCAGTGAAACAACAGGGGGCCGGTACGAGCAGTACTTC	few	TRBD1	TRBJ2-7	TRBV25-1
CASSPSHSNPEAFF	TGTGCCAGCTCACCAAGCCATTCAAACCCTGAAGCTTTCTTT	-	-	TRBJ1-1	TRBV18
CASSPGSTGANVLTF	TGTGCCAGCAGTCCCGGTTCCACTGGGGCCAACGTCCTGACTTTC	-	-	TRBJ2-6	TRBV6-1
CASSPSGYQKQFF	TGTGCCAGCAGCCCTAGTGGCTACCAGAAGCAGTTCTTC	-	-	TRBJ2-1	TRBV11-2
CASSLSFVSSYEQYF	TGTGCCAGCAGTTTATCTTTCGTTAGCTCCTACGAGCAGTACTTC	-	-	TRBJ2-7	TRBV27
CASSTTGTGVRSEQYF	TGTGCCAGCAGTACAACCGGGACAGGGGTTCGCTCCGAGCAGTACTTC	-	TRBD1	TRBJ2-7	TRBV28
CASKTSGNYNEQFF	TGCGCCAGCAAGACTAGCGGTAACTACAATGAGCAGTTCTTC	few	TRBD2	TRBJ2-1	TRBV5-1
CASSFAGSGSGEQYF	TGTGCCAGCAGCTTCGCGGGTAGCGGGAGTGGAGAGCAGTACTTC	-	TRBD2	TRBJ2-7	TRBV11-1
CASRVRYTEAFF	TGTGCCAGCCGTGTCAGGTACACTGAAGCTTTCTTT	once	-	TRBJ1-1	TRBV28
CASSEEAQIAKNIQYF	TGTGCCAGCAGTGAAGAGGCACAGATAGCCAAAAACATTCAGTACTTC	-	-	TRBJ2-4	TRBV2
CASSYLHSTDTQYF	TGTGCCAGCAGTTACCTTCATTCCACAGATACGCAGTATTTT	-	-	TRBJ2-3	TRBV6-5
CASSLGWLVGGREQFF	TGTGCCAGCAGCTTAGGATGGTTGGTAGGGGGCCGAGAGCAGTTCTTC	-	TRBD1	TRBJ2-1	TRBV11-2
CASSLRTGVDRQPQHF	TGTGCCAGCAGCCTTAGGACAGGGGTTGATCGACAGCCCCAGCATTTT	-	TRBD1	TRBJ1-5	TRBV2
CASSPQGHSGYTF	TGTGCCAGCTCACCACAGGGGCACTCTGGCTACACCTTC	-	-	TRBJ1-2	TRBV18
CAWSGATNEKLFF	TGTGCCTGGAGTGGCGCAACTAATGAAAAACTGTTTTTT	-	-	TRBJ1-4	TRBV30
CAISKGSGQETQYF	TGTGCCATCAGTAAAGGCAGTGGGCAAGAGACCCAGTACTTC	-	-	TRBJ2-5	TRBV10-3
CATDFSGQGSYEQYF	TGTGCCACCGACTTTTCAGGACAGGGTTCCTACGAGCAGTACTTC	-	TRBD1	TRBJ2-7	TRBV28
CASSESELGDSEQFF	TGTGCCAGCAGTGAATCGGAATTGGGGGACAGTGAGCAGTTCTTC	-	TRBD1	TRBJ2-1	TRBV25-1
CASKRGLFGNTIYF	TGTGCCAGCAAACGGGGGCTCTTTGGAAACACCATATATTTT	few	-	TRBJ1-3	TRBV6-5
CASSLVDSSYEQYF	TGTGCCAGCAGCTTAGTGGATTCGTCCTACGAGCAGTACTTC	-	-	TRBJ2-7	TRBV7-9
CASSPRTGQETQYF	TGTGCCAGCAGCCCCAGGACAGGCCAAGAGACCCAGTACTTC	-	TRBD1	TRBJ2-5	TRBV11-3
CASSVDQGGQPQHF	TGTGCCAGCAGCGTAGATCAGGGAGGGCAGCCCCAGCATTTT	few	-	TRBJ1-5	TRBV9
CASSKQGAVEKLFF	TGTGCCAGCAGCAAACAGGGGGCGGTTGAAAAACTGTTTTTT	-	TRBD1	TRBJ1-4	TRBV5-6
CASWDRRSSGANVLTF	TGTGCCAGCTGGGACAGGCGCAGCTCTGGGGCCAACGTCCTGACTTTC	-	TRBD1	TRBJ2-6	TRBV19
CASSSPTVQPQHF	TGTGCCAGCAGTTCCCCGACTGTTCAGCCCCAGCATTTT	-	-	TRBJ1-5	TRBV28
CASKLAGNYEQYF	TGTGCCAGCAAACTAGCGGGAAACTACGAGCAGTACTTC	-	TRBD2	TRBJ2-7	TRBV2
CASSFRGAGTDTQYF	TGTGCCAGCAGTTTTCGGGGAGCGGGTACGGATACGCAGTATTTT	once	-	TRBJ2-3	TRBV27
CASSSDTNYGYTF	TGTGCCAGCAGCTCGGACACGAACTATGGCTACACCTTC	-	-	TRBJ1-2	TRBV11-2
CASSQMQGHEQFF	TGTGCCAGCAGCCAAATGCAGGGACATGAGCAGTTCTTC	-	-	TRBJ2-1	TRBV11-2
CASSLSAGNQPQHF	TGTGCCAGCAGTTTATCGGCGGGTAATCAGCCCCAGCATTTT	-	-	TRBJ1-5	TRBV28